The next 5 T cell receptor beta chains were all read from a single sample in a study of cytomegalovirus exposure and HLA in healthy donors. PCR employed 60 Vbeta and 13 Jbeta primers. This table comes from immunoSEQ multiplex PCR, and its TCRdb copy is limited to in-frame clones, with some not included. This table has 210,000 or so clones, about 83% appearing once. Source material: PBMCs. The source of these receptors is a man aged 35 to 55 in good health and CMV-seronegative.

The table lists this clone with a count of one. This CDR3 reads CASSSPGQGRNEQFF. The CDR3 DNA sequence: TGTGCCAGCAGCTCCCCGGGACAGGGAAGGAATGAGCAGTTCTTC. This sequence joins TRBV7-2 and TRBJ2-1; 9 positions match TRBD1. The CDR3 is made up of 15 amino acids. Trimming removed 4 bases from V and 7 bases from J; junction bases left unmatched: 8. CDR1 SGHTA and CDR2 FQGNSA come from the germline V gene.

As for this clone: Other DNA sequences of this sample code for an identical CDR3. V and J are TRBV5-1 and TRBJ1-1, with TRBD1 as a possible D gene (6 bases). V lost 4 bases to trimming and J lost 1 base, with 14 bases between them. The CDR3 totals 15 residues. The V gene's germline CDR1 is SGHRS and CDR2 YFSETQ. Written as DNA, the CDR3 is TGCGCCAGCAGCGGGGGACCAGGGGCGAACACTGAAGCTTTCTTT. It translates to CASSGGPGANTEAFF.

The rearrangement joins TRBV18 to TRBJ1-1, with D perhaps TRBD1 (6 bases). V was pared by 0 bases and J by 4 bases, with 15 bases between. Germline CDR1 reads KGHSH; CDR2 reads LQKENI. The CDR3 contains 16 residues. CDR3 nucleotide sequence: TGTGCCAGCTCACCACCGGGGATGGGGGCCGGCACTGAAGCTTTCTTT. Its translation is CASSPPGMGAGTEAFF.

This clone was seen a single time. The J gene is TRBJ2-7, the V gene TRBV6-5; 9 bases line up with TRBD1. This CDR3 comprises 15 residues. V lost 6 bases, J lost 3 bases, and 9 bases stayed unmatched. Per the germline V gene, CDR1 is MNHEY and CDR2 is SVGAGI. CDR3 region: CASSGRQGELYEQYF. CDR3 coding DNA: TGTGCCAGCAGCGGGAGACAGGGGGAGCTCTACGAGCAGTACTTC.

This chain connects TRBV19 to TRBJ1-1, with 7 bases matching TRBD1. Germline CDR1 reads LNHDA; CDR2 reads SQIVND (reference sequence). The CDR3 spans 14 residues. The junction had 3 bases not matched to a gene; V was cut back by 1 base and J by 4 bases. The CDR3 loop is CASSIGQGGTEAFF. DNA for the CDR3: TGTGCCAGTAGTATAGGACAGGGAGGCACTGAAGCTTTCTTT.